The present T cell receptor beta chain was sequenced within a study of T cells after posttransplantation cyclophosphamide. Study observations and caveats: Later blood repertoires were often dominated by clones from the donor CD8+ memory compartment.

TCRdb's copy holds only in-frame clones and misses some; the assay was immunoSEQ multiplex PCR. The sample has approximately 6,200 clones, under 90% seen once; the top ten hold less than 4%. Details on this clone: Its cognate antigen is unknown.

A marrow graft followed busulfan-fludarabine conditioning, with cyclophosphamide on days +3 and +4. Germline V CDR1 and CDR2: SNHLY, FYNNEI. V was shortened by 7 bases and J by 3 bases, with 6 bases between the two germline ends. This CDR3 is built from 11 residues. This chain connects TRBV2 to TRBJ1-1; D gene uncertain. The clonotype originates from a male patient between 45 and 59 years old who received an allogeneic stem cell transplant from a related donor and was CMV-positive. These T cells may partly come from the graft donor. The sample in question was CD4+ T cells sorted from blood, obtained roughly 340 days after allogeneic stem cell transplant with posttransplant cyclophosphamide. The CDR3 reads CASTVHTEAFF. The CDR3 bases are TGTGCCAGCACGGTACACACTGAAGCTTTCTTT.